The clone carrying this TCR beta chain was detected a few times. As yet, its antigen is unknown. This sample is part of a study of tumour-infiltrating T cells in Burkitt lymphoma. For the study at large: The Burkitt lymphoma cohort spanned all epidemiological subtypes. Points from the study as a whole: Several public clonotypes were shared across many Burkitt lymphoma patients.

Profiled with immunoSEQ multiplex PCR; TCRdb holds only in-frame clones, not every one. The sample yields some 1,500 clones, 11% seen once. The clonotype originates from a human donor with Burkitt lymphoma. The sequenced material came from tumor tissue.

CDR3 DNA: TGTGCCAGCAGCTCTACGAATTACCACACCGGGGAGCTGTTTTTT. Amino acids: CASSSTNYHTGELFF. The rearrangement uses TRBV7-9 and TRBJ2-2; D uncertain. CDR3 length equals 15 residues. From germline, CDR1 is SEHNR and CDR2 FQNEAQ (reference sequence). Trimming removed 4 bases at V and 3 bases at J, with 12 bases between.